The 13 T cell receptor beta chains listed next were all sequenced from one sample in a study of CD8+CD57+ T cells in acquired aplastic anemia. Genomic DNA served as template for TCR beta VDJ and CDR3 profiling. TCRdb re-called the reads through MiXCR, storing one row per CDR3 protein. The table records approximately 270,000 distinct CDR3 sequences, 55% to 60% of them present only once. The source material was sorted CD4+, CD8+, or CD8+CD57+ T cells (not recorded which) from PBMCs. The receptors here all came from a human donor with severe aplastic anemia or a healthy control (not recorded which).

The chain carries TRBV9 and TRBJ1-1; 7 bases map to TRBD1. J lost 5 bases, V lost 4 bases, and 11 bases had no gene match. The CDR3 is 15 amino acids. Germline CDR1 reads SGDLS; CDR2 reads YYNGEE. CDR3 in amino acids: CASSLTGAVETEAFF. The CDR3 DNA is TGTGCCAGCAGCCTTACAGGGGCGGTTGAGACTGAAGCTTTCTTT.

The sample holds many counts of this clonotype. The rearrangement links TRBV7-2 to TRBJ2-1; unclear D gene. There are 12 residues in the CDR3. The V gene lost 1 base and the J gene lost 10 bases, with 8 bases spanning the gap. CDR1 and CDR2 from the germline V gene are SGHTA and FQGNSA. CDR3 sequence (DNA): TGTGCCAGCAGCTTAGTCCTGGGAGAGCAGTTCTTC. It specifies CASSLVLGEQFF.

The CDR3 bases are TGTGCCAGCAGCGTAAACGTACCCACAGATACGCAGTATTTT. This gives the protein CASSVNVPTDTQYF. This sequence joins TRBV9 and TRBJ2-3; D ambiguous. The CDR3 length is 14 residues. Trimming removed 1 base at V and 2 bases at J, with 8 bases between. CDR1 is SGDLS, CDR2 YYNGEE, per germline. Drawing the rest from reference TRBV9 and TRBJ2-3, the complete variable domain is DSGVTQTPKHLITATGQRVTLRCSPRSGDLSVYWYQQSLDQGLQFLIQYYNGEERAKGNILERFSAQQFPDLHSELNLSSLELGDSALYFCASSVNVPTDTQYFGPGTRLTVL.

This clonotype was observed at least ten times. This chain links TRBV7-9 with TRBJ1-1, with 8 bases matching TRBD1. V shed 1 base, J shed 5 bases, and the junction held 9 bases outside the gene matches. Germline values: CDR1 SEHNR, CDR2 FQNEAQ (reference sequence). The CDR3 contains 16 residues. CDR3 in amino acids: CASSLGDRRKGTEAFF. The CDR3 DNA is TGTGCCAGCAGCTTAGGGGACAGGAGGAAGGGGACTGAAGCTTTCTTT.

A word on this clonotype: The junction differs from germline at one of its ends, possibly a read error. The rearrangement uses TRBV20-1 and TRBJ1-6, with D possibly being TRBD1 (6 bases). CDR3 length equals 12 residues. Looked up from germline, CDR1 is DFQATT and CDR2 is SNEGSKA (reference sequence). Here the CDR3 DNA reads TGCAGTGCTAGGGACAGTGGTTCACCCTTCCACTTT. It specifies CSARDSGSPFHF.

The rearrangement links TRBV24-1 to TRBJ2-3; D remains ambiguous. With 5 bases removed from V and 2 bases from J, the gap between germline ends came to 7 bases. Germline loops: CDR1 KGHDR, CDR2 SFDVKD. CDR3 length equals 13 residues. CDR3 DNA sequence: TGTGCCACCAGTGTCGGTTCCACAGATACGCAGTATTTT. It yields the protein CATSVGSTDTQYF.

The table lists this clonotype with many counts. The V gene is TRBV20-1, the J gene TRBJ2-5; no definite D call. Germline CDR1 and CDR2: DFQATT and SNEGSKA (reference sequence). V was clipped by 0 bases and J by 5 bases, with 13 bases between them. The CDR3 sequence is 14 residues long. The CDR3 spells CSARDRLPFETQYF. CDR3 coding DNA: TGCAGTGCTAGAGATCGGCTACCCTTCGAGACCCAGTACTTC.

The J gene is TRBJ1-6, the V gene TRBV20-1; weak D call: TRBD1 (5 bases). The germline V gene has CDR1 DFQATT and CDR2 SNEGSKA (reference sequence). The V end was cut by 5 bases, the J end by 7 bases, with 18 bases between. CDR3 length: 15 amino acids. CDR3 amino acids: CSAFPPGPRNSPLHF. Here the CDR3 DNA reads TGCAGTGCTTTTCCCCCAGGGCCGCGGAATTCACCCCTCCACTTT.

At least ten counts were recorded for this clonotype. The chain links TRBV29-1 to TRBJ1-2, with D unclear. CDR3 length equals 18 residues. Germline CDR1 is SQVTM and CDR2 is ANQGSEA. Between the trimmed V and J ends, which lost 3 bases and 3 bases, there was a span of 26 bases. DNA of the CDR3: TGCAGCGTTGACTTTCGTAATAAACCGGGTCTTCCCGACTATGGCTACACCTTC. Translation gives CSVDFRNKPGLPDYGYTF.

The CDR3 is CAWSPGQGEKLFF. The DNA for the CDR3 is TGTGCCTGGAGTCCGGGACAGGGTGAAAAACTGTTTTTT. This sequence joins TRBV30 and TRBJ1-4; 9 positions match TRBD1. The V gene's germline CDR1 is GTSNPN and CDR2 SVGIG (reference sequence). Unmatched junction bases numbered 2, after V lost 2 bases and J lost 7 bases. The CDR3 is 13 amino acids.

The chain couples TRBV24-1 to TRBJ2-3; D uncertain. The CDR3 is 13 residues long. From germline, CDR1 is KGHDR and CDR2 SFDVKD. V lost 8 bases to trimming and J lost 2 bases, with 10 bases between them. CDR3 sequence: CATNQASTDTQYF. CDR3 DNA: TGTGCCACCAACCAGGCGTCCACAGATACGCAGTATTTT.

V is TRBV20-1 and J is TRBJ1-2, with a tentative D call TRBD1 (5 bases). Trimming pared 4 bases from V and 8 bases from J, leaving 14 bases between. CDR1 is DFQATT, CDR2 SNEGSKA, per germline (reference sequence). The CDR3 extends over 12 amino acids. The CDR3 loop is CSATGNLGGYTF. CDR3 nucleotide sequence: TGCAGTGCTACAGGGAATTTAGGGGGCTACACCTTC.

This clonotype was seen many times. The chain is built from TRBV7-3 and TRBJ2-3; no reliable D call. The CDR3 covers 8 residues. CDR1 and CDR2 from the germline V gene are SGHTA and FQGTGA. V dropped 10 bases and J dropped 7 bases, with 3 bases sitting between them. CDR3 DNA sequence: TGTGCCACCAATACGCAGTATTTT. Residues: CATNTQYF.